The present TCR beta chain was sequenced within a study of regulatory T cells in long-lasting Graves disease. Study findings and constraints: Clonotypes that were public and shared totalled roughly 3,000 in persistent patients versus about a thousand in new patients.

This clonotype showed up many times. The antigen is undetermined. Building the TCR beta libraries relied on iRepertoire HTBI primers, and CDR3 regions underwent Arm-PCR. TCRdb reprocessed the multiplex PCR reads via MiXCR and lists one record per CDR3 protein. The sample has fewer than 650,000 distinct CDR3 sequences, about 16% seen once; the top ten hold roughly 18%. Time point noted: newly diagnosed GD, antithyroid drugs for less than 3 months. After RNA was extracted from PBMCs, the TCR library was made from it. Around 10 milliliters of peripheral blood were taken and placed in EDTA tubes. This sample was also put to use in a study of T cells in Graves' hyperthyroidism and ophthalmopathy. That study adds: From stable hyperthyroidism, ophthalmopathy was separated by a 13 V-J model.

The receptor was derived from a woman younger than 45 with Graves disease. Sequenced material: peripheral blood mononuclear cells (PBMCs), taken at new diagnosis, from a patient treated with antithyroid drugs.

The CDR3 region has the DNA TGTGCCAGCACTGAGGGGACAGATACGCAGTATTTT. Translation gives CASTEGTDTQYF. The V gene is TRBV6-2 or TRBV6-3, the J gene TRBJ2-3; TRBD1 or TRBD2 may be the D gene (5 bases each). Germline assignment: CDR1 MNHEY and CDR2 SVGEGT. The CDR3 length is 12 residues. The ends were cut back, 7 bases at V and 3 bases at J, with 8 bases in the middle.